The 9 T cell receptor beta chains given below trace back to one sample, sequenced in a study of cytomegalovirus exposure and HLA in healthy donors. The PCR ran on 60 Vbeta and 13 Jbeta primers. The table came from immunoSEQ multiplex PCR; TCRdb's copy has only in-frame clones and leaves some out. The repertoire holds about 160,000 clones, with 70% to 75% as singletons. Sequencing was performed on PBMCs. These receptors all stem from a man aged 18 to 35 in good health and CMV-seropositive.

J is TRBJ2-2 and V is TRBV7-9; 8 nucleotides agree with TRBD2. The CDR3 spans 15 residues. Trimming at V came to 1 base and at J to 5 bases, leaving 3 bases not matched to a gene. Germline-derived CDR1 and CDR2 are SEHNR and FQNEAQ (reference sequence). In DNA form, the CDR3 reads TGTGCCAGCAGCTTAGGTCCGGGGGGGACCGGGGAGCTGTTTTTT. This codes for CASSLGPGGTGELFF. The full variable domain, in which reference TRBV7-9 and TRBJ2-2 provide the parts outside the CDR3, is DTGVSQNPRHKITKRGQNVTFRCDPISEHNRLYWYRQTLGQGPEFLTYFQNEAQLEKSRLLSDRFSAERPKGSFSTLEIQRTEQGDSAMYLCASSLGPGGTGELFFGEGSRLTVL.

The chain combines TRBV14 with TRBJ1-1; D is undetermined. The V end lost 4 bases, the J end lost 5 bases, and 11 bases lay between the germline ends. The CDR3 loop spans 13 amino acids. The germline gives CDR1 SGHDN, CDR2 FVKESK. As DNA, the CDR3 is TGTGCCAGCAGCCTGGAGACCCAAACTGAAGCTTTCTTT. Translating gives CASSLETQTEAFF.

The chain employs TRBV5-1 and TRBJ2-5; TRBD1 agrees at 11 bases. The germline CDR1 and CDR2 sequences are SGHRS and YFSETQ. This CDR3 is 15 amino acids long. V trimming: 4 bases; J trimming: 4 bases; junction bases outside the gene matches: 6. CDR3 nucleotides: TGCGCCAGCAGCGCGGGGACAGGGGGTCGAGAGACCCAGTACTTC. It encodes CASSAGTGGRETQYF.

Comment on this clone: This sample also contains other DNA sequences that code for the same CDR3. The CDR3 is CASSLGRSTDTQYF. Here the CDR3 DNA reads TGTGCCAGCAGCTTGGGCCGGAGCACAGATACGCAGTATTTT. The V call is TRBV11-3, the J call TRBJ2-3, with unresolved D. Germline V gene data show CDR1 as SGHNT and CDR2 as YENEEA. With 3 bases removed from V and 0 bases from J, the gap between germline ends came to 7 bases. The CDR3 length is 14 residues.

The V call is TRBV29-1, the J call TRBJ1-1, with a weak D call TRBD1 (5 bases). The CDR3 totals 13 residues. Germline V lookup: CDR1 SQVTM, CDR2 ANQGSEA. With 3 bases removed from V and 2 bases from J, the gap between germline ends came to 10 bases. The CDR3 here is CSVDQGGNTEAFF. The CDR3 DNA reads TGCAGCGTTGATCAGGGTGGTAACACTGAAGCTTTCTTT.

CDR3 residues: CASSTGQAGEQYV. Written as DNA, the CDR3 is TGTGCCAGTAGTACTGGACAGGCGGGCGAGCAGTACGTC. The chain has TRBV19 and TRBJ2-7; 7 bases are shared with TRBD1. The CDR3 runs 13 residues. The V and J ends lost 4 bases and 6 bases, in that order; junction bases with no gene match: 6. CDR1 is LNHDA and CDR2 is SQIVND in the germline V gene (reference sequence).

This chain links TRBV28 with TRBJ1-1; TRBD1 aligns across 7 bases. This CDR3 has 14 residues. V gave up 5 bases and J gave up 0 bases; unmatched junction bases: 3. Germline assignment: CDR1 MDHEN and CDR2 SYDVKM. The CDR3 sequence is CASSAGTVNTEAFF. The CDR3 DNA reads as TGTGCCAGCAGTGCCGGGACAGTGAACACTGAAGCTTTCTTT.

This clone was recorded only once. The gene calls are TRBV27 and TRBJ2-3; 7 bases map to TRBD1. CDR1 MNHEY and CDR2 SMNVEV come from the germline V gene (reference sequence). J lost 1 base, V lost 3 bases, and 4 bases had no gene match. This CDR3 comprises 15 residues. The DNA for the CDR3 is TGTGCCAGCAGTTTGCTACAGGGGCGCACAGATACGCAGTATTTT. Protein sequence: CASSLLQGRTDTQYF.

This clone was seen a single time. This chain joins TRBV4-1 and TRBJ1-2; TRBD1 matches 7 bases. The germline gives CDR1 MGHRA, CDR2 YSYEKL. Trimming took 0 bases from V and 2 from J; bases not matched to a gene: 6. This CDR3 comprises 16 residues. Here the CDR3 DNA reads TGCGCCAGCAGCCAAGAAGAGGGGGCTGCGAACTATGGCTACACCTTC. It specifies CASSQEEGAANYGYTF.